These T cell receptor beta chains were read from a single sample in a study of OX40 agonist ivuxolimab in advanced cancers. TCRdb's copy holds only in-frame clones and misses some; the assay was immunoSEQ multiplex PCR. Found here are under 80,000 clones, around nine tenths of them singletons; the top ten hold under 0.75%. The input for sequencing was CD4+ or CD8+ T cells sorted from blood, taken in a trial of the OX40 agonist ivuxolimab. The receptor set was obtained from an adult with an advanced solid tumor such as melanoma, head and neck, liver or kidney cancer. Each CDR3 is given with its conserved first and last residue. A D gene is named only where the DNA matches it firmly. Size is stated for part of the rows, as once, few or many counts, or as a class when the clone is expanded.

j_gene,len,abundance,v_gene,d_gene,CDR3aa,CDR3nt
TRBJ1-2,13,NA,TRBV30,TRBD1,CAWSATGNYGYTF,TGTGCCTGGAGTGCGACAGGGAACTATGGCTACACCTTC
TRBJ1-2,15,NA,TRBV5-1,TRBD1,CASSLGTGWESGYTF,TGCGCCAGCAGCTTGGGGACAGGGTGGGAGAGTGGCTACACCTTC
TRBJ1-1,14,NA,TRBV5-8,TRBD1,CASSSGTGWTEAFF,TGTGCCAGCAGCTCCGGGACAGGGTGGACTGAAGCTTTCTTT
TRBJ1-2,10,NA,TRBV2,NA,CASRVLGYTF,TGTGCCAGCAGGGTTCTAGGCTACACCTTC
TRBJ1-5,15,NA,TRBV18,TRBD1,CASSPRGGGGQPQHF,TGTGCCAGCTCACCAAGAGGGGGCGGAGGGCAGCCCCAGCATTTT
TRBJ2-5,15,NA,TRBV13,TRBD2,CASSIVLAGTETQYF,TGTGCCAGCAGCATAGTCCTAGCGGGGACAGAGACCCAGTACTTC
TRBJ1-5,17,once,TRBV7-9,NA,CASSPEAELGHNQPQHF,TGTGCCAGCAGCCCAGAGGCGGAGCTGGGGCACAATCAGCCCCAGCATTTT
TRBJ1-2,14,NA,TRBV7-2,NA,CASSLVSGPYGYTF,TGTGCCAGCAGCTTAGTCTCAGGCCCCTATGGCTACACCTTC
TRBJ1-2,14,NA,TRBV19,TRBD1,CASSILDRVYGYTF,TGTGCCAGTAGTATCTTGGACAGGGTCTATGGCTACACCTTC
TRBJ1-5,13,NA,TRBV29-1,NA,CSVEEDSNQPQHF,TGCAGCGTTGAAGAAGATAGCAATCAGCCCCAGCATTTT
TRBJ2-7,15,once,TRBV28,TRBD1,CASSRTGSSSYEQYF,TGTGCCAGCAGCCGGACAGGCTCGAGCTCCTACGAGCAGTACTTC
TRBJ1-3,17,once,TRBV5-1,NA,CASARGENWLRGNTIYF,TGCGCCAGCGCCCGGGGGGAGAACTGGCTGCGTGGAAACACCATATATTTT
TRBJ2-2,13,NA,TRBV19,NA,CASSQGRYGELFF,TGTGCCAGTAGCCAAGGGCGGTACGGGGAGCTGTTTTTT
TRBJ2-7,15,NA,TRBV7-2,TRBD2,CASSLWAGEAYEQYF,TGTGCCAGCAGCTTATGGGCGGGGGAAGCCTACGAGCAGTACTTC
TRBJ2-7,15,NA,TRBV7-2,NA,CASSPGTGFSYEQYF,TGTGCCAGCAGCCCTGGGACCGGGTTCTCCTACGAGCAGTACTTC
TRBJ1-2,16,NA,TRBV9,NA,CASSERDTELHYGYTF,TGTGCCAGCAGCGAACGGGACACGGAGCTGCACTATGGCTACACCTTC
TRBJ2-1,16,once,TRBV9,TRBD2,CASSAGLAGWDNEQFF,TGTGCCAGCAGCGCGGGACTAGCGGGGTGGGACAATGAGCAGTTCTTC
TRBJ2-7,13,NA,TRBV9,NA,CASSATQGYEQYF,TGTGCCAGCAGCGCGACCCAGGGGTACGAGCAGTACTTC
TRBJ1-4,14,NA,TRBV19,NA,CASSGGNHGEKLFF,TGTGCCAGTAGTGGTGGGAACCACGGTGAAAAACTGTTTTTT
TRBJ2-7,15,NA,TRBV28,NA,CASSSPPAGEYEQYF,TGTGCCAGCAGTTCCCCCCCAGCCGGGGAATACGAGCAGTACTTC
TRBJ2-1,16,NA,TRBV5-1,NA,CASSTIRDQRYNEQFF,TGCGCCAGCAGCACAATCCGGGACCAAAGGTACAATGAGCAGTTCTTC
TRBJ2-7,14,NA,TRBV6-1,NA,CASSTGPGDYEQYF,TGTGCCAGCAGTACCGGGCCAGGAGACTACGAGCAGTACTTC
TRBJ2-5,11,NA,TRBV7-8,NA,CASSRRETQYF,TGTGCCAGCAGTAGGAGAGAGACCCAGTACTTC
TRBJ1-2,13,NA,TRBV28,NA,CASSLWGRIGYTF,TGTGCCAGCAGTTTATGGGGCAGAATCGGCTACACCTTC
TRBJ1-1,14,NA,TRBV5-1,TRBD1,CSSRVGDRETEAFF,TGCTCCAGTAGGGTAGGCGACAGGGAAACTGAAGCTTTCTTT
TRBJ1-5,14,NA,TRBV28,NA,CASNLDRSNQPQHF,TGTGCCAGCAACCTGGACCGTAGCAATCAGCCCCAGCATTTT
TRBJ1-1,12,NA,TRBV7-9,NA,CASRGGNTEAFF,TGTGCCAGCAGGGGCGGAAACACTGAAGCTTTCTTT
TRBJ1-1,13,NA,TRBV27,NA,CASSARSVVSAFF,TGTGCCAGCAGTGCGCGGTCCGTCGTGTCGGCTTTCTTT
TRBJ2-3,13,NA,TRBV28,NA,CASNRVPTDTQYF,TGTGCCAGCAACCGGGTACCCACAGATACGCAGTATTTT